In its sample, the clone carrying this T cell receptor beta chain was seen once. The antigen remains undetermined. Sequenced by immunoSEQ multiplex PCR; TCRdb stores in-frame clones only, minus some. This sample has some 80,000 clones, with about 82% found just once. This entry comes from a study of T cell responses to AZD1222 COVID-19 vaccine. Across the study: Second-dose schedules of about 4 or about 12 weeks were combined.

Study-wide results and limits: Mostly white British, mostly female donors; authors suggested clonal diversity may be underestimated. The study reported that nearly half of spike-specific TCRs target unmutated variant regions.

Source: peripheral blood, taken on day 0 of AZD1222 vaccination. The receptor was isolated from an adult in good health.

CDR3 sequence (DNA): TGTGCCAGCAGTGAAACAGGGGGCAGCGGGCATTCACCCCTCCACTTT. Its translation: CASSETGGSGHSPLHF. The chain links TRBV6-1 to TRBJ1-6; 9 bases match TRBD1. Germline V gene sequence: CDR1 MNHNS, CDR2 SASEGT. J was trimmed by 8 bases and V by 2 bases; bases with no gene match: 7. CDR3 length: 16 residues.